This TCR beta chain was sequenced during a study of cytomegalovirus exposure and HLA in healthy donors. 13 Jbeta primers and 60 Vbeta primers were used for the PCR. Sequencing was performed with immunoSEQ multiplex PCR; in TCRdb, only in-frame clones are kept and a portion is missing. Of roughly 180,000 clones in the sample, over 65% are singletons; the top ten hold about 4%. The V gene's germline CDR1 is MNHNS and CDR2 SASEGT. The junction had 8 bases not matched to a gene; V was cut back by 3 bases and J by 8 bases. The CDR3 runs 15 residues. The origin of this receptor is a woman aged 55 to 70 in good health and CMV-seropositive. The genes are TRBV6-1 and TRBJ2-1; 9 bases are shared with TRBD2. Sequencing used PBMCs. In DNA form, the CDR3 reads TGTGCCAGCAGTGAGGTGCGGGAGGGCCTGTATGAGCAGTTCTTC. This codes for CASSEVREGLYEQFF.